This T cell receptor (beta chain) is drawn from a study of Ad26.COV2.S vaccination and SARS-CoV-2 variants. Study-wide context: COV1001, an Ad26.COV2.S trial, supplied this vaccine-arm donor.

Profiling relied on immunoSEQ multiplex PCR, and the TCRdb table lists in-frame clones only, not all of them. This sample has around 370,000 clones, with roughly 84% found just once. This clone was counted only a few times. Stated treatment: some 19 received Ad26.COV2.S at low or high dose, single or two shots; 5 received placebo; per-sample allocation not given. Each sample was drawn 63 days after the first injection (of vaccine or placebo). Germline assignment: CDR1 SNHLY and CDR2 FYNNEI. CDR3 length: 13 residues. Trimming took 3 bases from V and 6 from J, leaving 8 bases between them. The gene calls are TRBV2 and TRBJ2-2; D gene unclear. The sequences come from peripheral blood, collected in a trial of Ad26.COV2.S vaccine versus placebo. This TCR derives from a person aged 18 to 59 who received the Ad26.COV2.S COVID-19 vaccine or a placebo. The chain's CDR3 is CASSDAVPGELFF. CDR3 DNA: TGTGCCAGCAGTGACGCGGTCCCCGGGGAGCTGTTTTTT. Together with reference TRBV2 and TRBJ2-2, the CDR3 gives the full variable domain: EPEVTQTPSHQVTQMGQEVILRCVPISNHLYFYWYRQILGQKVEFLVSFYNNEISEKSEIFDDQFSVERPDGSNFTLKIRSTKLEDSAMYFCASSDAVPGELFFGEGSRLTVL.